Listed below are T cell receptor beta chains from one sample, sequenced in a study of cytomegalovirus exposure and HLA in healthy donors. TCRdb keeps only in-frame clones here, not all; method: immunoSEQ multiplex PCR. The sample consists of around 130,000 clones, roughly two thirds of them appearing once. The sequenced material came from PBMCs. Receptors originate from a man aged 25-40 years in good health and CMV-seropositive. The CDR3 runs from the conserved cysteine through the conserved F or W. D genes are given only for firm matches. A clone size is listed for some rows: how often the clone was seen (once, few, many), or a class if it is expanded.

NA	TRBV27	TRBJ2-7	NA	TGTGCCAGCAGTCCAGGGGCAAGGTACGAGCAGTACTTC	CASSPGARYEQYF
NA	TRBV19	TRBJ2-7	NA	TGTGCCAGTAGTAGCGGACAGACCGCACCCTACGAGCAGTACTTC	CASSSGQTAPYEQYF
NA	TRBV7-9	TRBJ1-1	once	TGTTCCAGCAGCTTAGATTGGGCGACGAACACTGAAGCTTTCTTT	CSSSLDWATNTEAFF
NA	TRBV28	TRBJ1-1	NA	TGTGCCAGCAGTTCCCAGACATCAAAAGCTTTCTTT	CASSSQTSKAFF
NA	TRBV7-9	TRBJ2-1	NA	TGTGCCAGCAGCTCCCTCAGGGGGAGGAACAATGAGCAGTTCTTC	CASSSLRGRNNEQFF
TRBD1	TRBV6-1	TRBJ2-1	NA	TGTGCCAGCAGCCGGGACAGGCTCAATGAGCAGTTCTTC	CASSRDRLNEQFF
NA	TRBV6-4	TRBJ1-2	once	TGTGCCAGCAGTGACTCGGGAGGGCCTAACTATGGCTACACCTTC	CASSDSGGPNYGYTF
NA	TRBV11-1	TRBJ2-7	NA	TGTGCCAGCAGCCGGGGGGCCCCCTACGAGCAGTACTTC	CASSRGAPYEQYF
TRBD2	TRBV28	TRBJ2-3	few	TGTGCCAGCAGCTCTAGCGGGGCTAGCACAGATACGCAGTATTTT	CASSSSGASTDTQYF
TRBD2	TRBV4-1	TRBJ2-3	NA	TGCGCCAGCAGCCTAGCGGGAACTGCACCAGATACGCAGTATTTT	CASSLAGTAPDTQYF
TRBD1	TRBV19	TRBJ1-2	NA	TGTGCCAGTAGTATGCTGACCAGGGGGTATGGCTACACCTTC	CASSMLTRGYGYTF
NA	TRBV28	TRBJ1-1	NA	TGTGCCAGCAGTTTATTGGCAGGGCCTTACGCTGAAGCTTTCTTT	CASSLLAGPYAEAFF
NA	TRBV7-8	TRBJ1-5	NA	TGTGCCAGCAGCTTAGTCACGACGTGGGGGGACGATCAGCCCCAGCATTTT	CASSLVTTWGDDQPQHF
TRBD2	TRBV4-2	TRBJ2-1	NA	TGTGCCAGCAGCCAACCTATGCCGGGACTAGCGCCCTACAATGAGCAGTTCTTC	CASSQPMPGLAPYNEQFF
NA	TRBV5-1	TRBJ1-1	few	TGCGCCAGCAGCTTGGGCAGGGCCGCAGAAGCTTTCTTT	CASSLGRAAEAFF
TRBD2	TRBV11-3	TRBJ2-5	few	TGTGCCAGCAGCTTATGTGTGTCGGGAGGGCCTTGCGAGACCCAGTACTTC	CASSLCVSGGPCETQYF
NA	TRBV27	TRBJ2-5	NA	TGTGCCAGCAGTCCCGCCCCCGACGGCAGGTGGCAGTACTTC	CASSPAPDGRWQYF
NA	TRBV6-6	TRBJ2-3	few	TGTGCCAGCAGGGACGGGGTACATTTCACAGATACGCAGTATTTT	CASRDGVHFTDTQYF
NA	TRBV2	TRBJ2-1	few	TGTGCCAGCAGTGAACTTGGTGCGGCGCAGTTCTTC	CASSELGAAQFF
NA	TRBV4-3	TRBJ2-6	NA	TGCGCCAGCAGCCAAGAGCTGTTAAGGCAGGGCGGTGGGGCCAACGTCCTGACTTTC	CASSQELLRQGGGANVLTF
NA	TRBV2	TRBJ2-7	NA	TGTGCCAGCAGTGAAGCTTTCGGCGAGCAGTACTTC	CASSEAFGEQYF
TRBD1	TRBV5-1	TRBJ2-5	NA	TGCGCCAGCAGCTCCGCGACAGGGGGCGAAACCCAGTACTTC	CASSSATGGETQYF
NA	TRBV6-6	TRBJ1-4	NA	TGTGCCAGCAGTTACTCCCCCCCGGAGGGAAAACTGTTTTTT	CASSYSPPEGKLFF
NA	TRBV5-1	TRBJ1-4	NA	TGCGCCAGCAGCTTGGAAAGGGGGATCAATGAAAAACTGTTTTTT	CASSLERGINEKLFF
TRBD1	TRBV5-6	TRBJ2-2	NA	TGTGCCAGCAGCTCCGGGACAGGGGGTACCGGGGAGCTGTTTTTT	CASSSGTGGTGELFF
NA	TRBV2	TRBJ1-1	NA	TGTGCCAGCAGTGACACCGTGAGTATGAACACTGAAGCTTTCTTT	CASSDTVSMNTEAFF
TRBD1	TRBV7-9	TRBJ1-1	many	TGTGCCAGCAGCTTAGCGTCGACAGGGGCTGAAGCTTTCTTT	CASSLASTGAEAFF
NA	TRBV11-2	TRBJ2-7	once	TGTGCCAGCTCGGTGGAGGAAGCCTACGAGCAGTACTTC	CASSVEEAYEQYF
NA	TRBV19	TRBJ1-1	NA	TGTGCCAGTAGTACGGACAGCCCACTCCGGGCTGAAGCTTTCTTT	CASSTDSPLRAEAFF
TRBD1	TRBV10-3	TRBJ2-3	few	TGTGCCATCAGTGGGACAGGGGGCACAGATACGCAGTATTTT	CAISGTGGTDTQYF
TRBD1	TRBV19	TRBJ1-1	NA	TGTGCCAGTAGTAGGACAGGGAACACTGAAGCTTTCTTT	CASSRTGNTEAFF
NA	TRBV18	TRBJ2-5	NA	TGTGCCAGCTCACCCCTGGAGGAGGGAGAGACCCAGTACTTC	CASSPLEEGETQYF